The 30 T cell receptor beta chains given below trace back to one sample, sequenced in a study of shared clonotypes between healthy human individuals. Using immunoSEQ multiplex PCR, the repertoire was profiled, and TCRdb retains in-frame clones only, with some absent. This table has some 980,000 clones, approximately 80% appearing once. Sequencing input: memory CD4+ T cells sorted from blood. As to subset: CD45RA-negative fraction. These receptors were collected from a man between 18 and 35 years old in good health.

This clone was counted only a few times. V and J are TRBV5-1 and TRBJ2-1; 9 bases are a match to TRBD1. The V gene end was trimmed by 3 bases and the J gene end by 7 bases; junction bases not matched to a gene: 8. CDR1 is SGHRS and CDR2 is YFSETQ in the germline V gene. The CDR3 is 15 residues long. The chain's CDR3 is CASSYPGTGMNEQFF. The CDR3 region has the DNA TGCGCCAGCAGCTACCCCGGGACAGGGATGAATGAGCAGTTCTTC.

This sequence joins TRBV6-6 and TRBJ2-1, with 9 positions matching TRBD1. Germline trimming cut 4 bases from V and 9 bases from J; bases unmatched to any gene: 13. Germline V lookup: CDR1 MNHNY, CDR2 SVGAGI (reference sequence). The CDR3 has 16 residues. The CDR3 loop reads CASSSLETGGMGEQFF. For the CDR3, the DNA is TGTGCCAGCAGTTCTCTTGAGACAGGGGGAATGGGTGAGCAGTTCTTC.

The chain has TRBV12-5 and TRBJ2-7; 13 positions match TRBD2. V lost 1 base to trimming and J lost 2 bases; unmatched junction nucleotides: 5. Germline loops: CDR1 LGHNT, CDR2 FRNRAP. The CDR3 extends over 17 amino acids. CDR3 nucleotides: TGTGCTAGTGGTTTGGCACTACTAGCGGGGGGGCCCTACGAGCAGTACTTC. Translating gives CASGLALLAGGPYEQYF.

This clone was detected once. This chain joins TRBV4-1 and TRBJ2-1; 11 bases are a match to TRBD2. V dropped 0 bases and J dropped 7; count of bases not matched to a gene: 5. Germline CDR1 and CDR2: MGHRA and YSYEKL. The CDR3 runs to 16 residues. The CDR3: CASSQEATSGKNEQFF. CDR3 DNA: TGCGCCAGCAGCCAAGAGGCGACTAGCGGGAAGAATGAGCAGTTCTTC.

The chain uses TRBV5-1 and TRBJ2-1; D may be TRBD1 or TRBD2 (5 bases each). The germline CDR1 and CDR2 sequences are SGHRS and YFSETQ. V shed 0 bases and J shed 14 bases, with 18 bases lying between them. This CDR3 is built from 14 residues. The CDR3 sequence is CASSLEGTPRWEFF. DNA for the CDR3: TGCGCCAGCAGCTTGGAGGGGACCCCCCGTTGGGAGTTCTTC.

The chain has TRBV5-4 and TRBJ2-1; weak D call: TRBD2 (5 bases). The V gene lost 0 bases and the J gene lost 1 base, with 11 bases spanning the gap. Germline values: CDR1 SGHNT, CDR2 YYREEE (reference sequence). CDR3 length: 16 amino acids. CDR3 DNA: TGTGCCAGCAGCTTGGAACAGCGGAGGTCCTACAATGAGCAGTTCTTC. Amino acid sequence: CASSLEQRRSYNEQFF.

This clone was seen a few times. This sample also contains other DNA sequences that code for the same CDR3. The gene calls are TRBV9 and TRBJ2-5; no definite D call. CDR3 length: 12 residues. The germline CDR1 and CDR2 sequences are SGDLS and YYNGEE. V was shortened by 0 bases and J by 1 base, with 1 base between the two germline ends. CDR3 nucleotides: TGTGCCAGCAGCGTAGGCCAAGAGACCCAGTACTTC. Encoded protein: CASSVGQETQYF.

The gene calls are TRBV6-1 and TRBJ1-2; 8 bases match TRBD1. The V and J ends lost 2 bases and 5 bases, in that order; junction bases with no gene match: 10. This CDR3 spans 16 amino acids. Looked up from germline, CDR1 is MNHNS and CDR2 is SASEGT. The CDR3 DNA is TGTGCCAGCAGTGAATCCCGGACAGGGTCGAATTATGGCTACACCTTC. It specifies CASSESRTGSNYGYTF.

This clone came up a few times. The rearrangement joins TRBV9 to TRBJ1-1; D gene uncertain. The CDR3 has 14 residues. Germline lookup yields CDR1 SGDLS and CDR2 YYNGEE. Deletions cut 4 bases from V and 5 bases from J, with 15 bases between. The CDR3 loop reads CASSPSHEGTEAFF. CDR3 nucleotides: TGTGCCAGCAGCCCAAGCCACGAAGGGACTGAAGCTTTCTTT.

The chain joins TRBV5-4 to TRBJ2-7, with 8 bases fitting TRBD1. V lost 4 bases and J lost 6; bases outside the gene matches: 6. The CDR3 is 13 amino acids. The germline gives CDR1 SGHNT, CDR2 YYREEE (reference sequence). Written as DNA, the CDR3 is TGTGCCAGCAGCGGGACAGGTCGTCGCGAGCAGTACTTC. It encodes CASSGTGRREQYF.

In DNA, the CDR3 is TGCGCCAGCAGCCAAGACGGGGGGGCTGGGCAGCCCCAGCATTTT. This encodes CASSQDGGAGQPQHF. The chain has TRBV4-1 and TRBJ1-5; D is possibly TRBD1 (6 bases). CDR1 MGHRA and CDR2 YSYEKL come from the germline V gene. This CDR3 region has 15 residues. V lost 0 bases to trimming and J lost 7 bases, with 13 bases between them.

This clone was found many times. This chain links TRBV25-1 with TRBJ1-4, with no clear D. This CDR3 is built from 14 residues. Germline CDR1 MGHDK, CDR2 SYGVNS. Between the trimmed V and J ends, which lost 6 bases and 8 bases, there was a span of 16 bases. The CDR3 coding sequence is TGTGCCAGCAGCCCCCACTCTGTGGGGGAAAAACTGTTTTTT. It is translated as CASSPHSVGEKLFF.

This clone was recorded many times. The sample has other DNA sequences that encode this CDR3 too. The chain recombines TRBV4-3 with TRBJ2-7, with D tentatively TRBD2 (6 bases). This CDR3 comprises 15 residues. Germline loops: CDR1 LGHNA, CDR2 YSLEER. Deletions cut 0 bases from V and 3 bases from J, with 12 bases between. CDR3 residues: CASSQDRAGLYEQYF. CDR3 sequence (DNA): TGCGCCAGCAGCCAAGATCGTGCGGGACTCTACGAGCAGTACTTC.

This clone occurred many times. V and J are TRBV27 and TRBJ2-7; 12 bases agree with TRBD2. Germline trimming cut 5 bases from V and 6 bases from J; bases unmatched to any gene: 11. In germline, CDR1 is MNHEY, CDR2 SMNVEV (reference sequence). The CDR3 covers 16 residues. CDR3 coding DNA: TGTGCCAGCAGTCGCCTAACTAGCGGGAGGACTATCGAGCAGTACTTC. Its translation is CASSRLTSGRTIEQYF.

This clone has just a few counts. The chain uses TRBV11-2 and TRBJ2-1; no clear D. Between the trimmed V and J ends, which lost 0 bases and 12 bases, there was a span of 12 bases. CDR1 and CDR2 from the germline V gene are SGHAT and FQNNGV. This CDR3 is built from 13 residues. CDR3 in DNA: TGTGCCAGCAGCTTAGATAGGGCTGCTGGGCAGTTCTTC. It yields the protein CASSLDRAAGQFF.

The J gene is TRBJ1-3, the V gene TRBV28; the D is unclear. This CDR3 has 12 amino acids. V lost 6 bases and J lost 2, with 5 bases in between. Germline V gene data show CDR1 as MDHEN and CDR2 as SYDVKM. The CDR3 coding sequence is TGTGCCAGCAGAGCACCTGGAAACACCATATATTTT. Its protein product is CASRAPGNTIYF. Complete variable domain (other parts from reference TRBV28 and TRBJ1-3): DVKVTQSSRYLVKRTGEKVFLECVQDMDHENMFWYRQDPGLGLRLIYFSYDVKMKEKGDIPEGYSVSREKKERFSLILESASTNQTSMYLCASRAPGNTIYFGEGSWLTVV.

The chain is built from TRBV6-5 and TRBJ2-3, with D tentatively TRBD1 or TRBD2 (6 bases each). Per the germline V gene, CDR1 is MNHEY and CDR2 is SVGAGI. V lost 5 bases and J lost 14, with 17 bases in between. This CDR3 region has 12 residues. The CDR3 sequence: CASSRGTSRRYF. The CDR3 DNA is TGTGCCAGCAGTAGGGGGACTTCCAGACGGTATTTT.

The rearrangement links TRBV7-8 to TRBJ2-2; unclear D gene. From germline, CDR1 is SGHVS and CDR2 FQNEAQ. V was trimmed by 5 bases and J by 0 bases, leaving 7 bases between them. CDR3 length: 14 residues. The CDR3 loop reads CASSGLANTGELFF. CDR3 DNA: TGTGCCAGCAGCGGTCTAGCGAACACCGGGGAGCTGTTTTTT.

This sequence joins TRBV5-4 and TRBJ2-7, with D possibly called TRBD1 or TRBD2 (5 bases each). The CDR3 totals 13 residues. V was pared by 4 bases and J by 2 bases, with 10 bases between. CDR1 and CDR2 (germline): SGHNT, YYREEE (reference sequence). CDR3 DNA: TGTGCCAGCAGCCGGGACGGGGCCTACGAGCAGTACTTC. It is translated as CASSRDGAYEQYF.

In DNA form, the CDR3 reads TGTGCCAGTAGGGGACAGTCTAATAGCAATCAGCCCCAGCATTTT. Its translation is CASRGQSNSNQPQHF. The chain has TRBV19 and TRBJ1-5; 7 positions agree with TRBD1. Germline assignment: CDR1 LNHDA and CDR2 SQIVND (reference sequence). This CDR3 spans 15 amino acids. Trimming cost V 6 bases and J 0 bases; bases outside gene matches: 5. Full variable domain (remainder filled in from reference TRBV19 and TRBJ1-5): DGGITQSPKYLFRKEGQNVTLSCEQNLNHDAMYWYRQDPGQGLRLIYYSQIVNDFQKGDIAEGYSVSREKKESFPLTVTSAQKNPTAFYLCASRGQSNSNQPQHFGDGTRLSIL.

The chain has TRBV5-1 and TRBJ2-7, with D uncertain. The germline CDR1 and CDR2 sequences are SGHRS and YFSETQ. The V and J ends lost 1 base and 5 bases respectively, with 13 bases between them. The CDR3 length is 14 residues. CDR3 sequence reads: CASSLSFPTNEQYF. CDR3 coding DNA: TGCGCCAGCAGCTTGAGCTTCCCCACCAACGAGCAGTACTTC.

This clone occurred once. The chain joins TRBV29-1 to TRBJ1-1, with TRBD1 as a possible D gene (6 bases). Looked up from germline, CDR1 is SQVTM and CDR2 is ANQGSEA. V was trimmed by 0 bases and J by 5 bases, leaving 13 bases between them. CDR3 length equals 14 residues. Here the CDR3 reads CSVEESAGVTEAFF. In DNA, the CDR3 is TGCAGCGTTGAAGAATCAGCAGGGGTTACTGAAGCTTTCTTT.

V usage is TRBV5-1 and J usage is TRBJ2-1, with D tentatively TRBD1 or TRBD2 (6 bases each). The germline V and J ends were trimmed by 3 bases and 9 bases, with 19 bases remaining between them. The germline V gene encodes CDR1 SGHRS and CDR2 YFSETQ. The CDR3 runs to 15 residues. The CDR3 reads CASSWGAVRDGEQFF. CDR3 nucleotides: TGCGCCAGCAGCTGGGGGGCAGTAAGGGATGGTGAGCAGTTCTTC.

This chain links TRBV6-5 with TRBJ2-7; D not resolved. The germline gives CDR1 MNHEY, CDR2 SVGAGI. Trimming shortened V by 2 bases and J by 4 bases, and 15 bases separated the two germline ends. The CDR3 has 15 residues. CDR3 nucleotides: TGTGCCAGCAGTTACAAGGGATCGGCTGAATACGAGCAGTACTTC. Residues: CASSYKGSAEYEQYF.

This clone has at least ten counts. The rearrangement joins TRBV6-1 to TRBJ2-5; either TRBD1 or TRBD2 may supply D (5 bases each). Between the trimmed V and J ends, which lost 4 bases and 4 bases, there was a span of 19 bases. The CDR3 has 16 amino acids. Germline V gives CDR1 MNHNS, CDR2 SASEGT. The CDR3 is CASSADSTRGGETQYF. The DNA for the CDR3 is TGTGCCAGCAGTGCAGATAGTACTAGGGGTGGAGAGACCCAGTACTTC.

CDR3 DNA: TGTGCCAGCAGCCAAGCCCCACCTTTATATTCACCCCTCCACTTT. Translating it yields CASSQAPPLYSPLHF. The V call is TRBV14, the J call TRBJ1-6; D unclear. Germline V lookup: CDR1 SGHDN, CDR2 FVKESK. CDR3 length equals 15 residues. Trimming left V 1 base short and J 8 bases short, with 12 bases between.

As regards this clone: Other DNA sequences in the sample encode the same CDR3. This rearrangement joins TRBV10-3 to TRBJ2-7; D is possibly TRBD1 or TRBD2 (6 bases each). Trimming left V 6 bases short and J 5 bases short, with 14 bases between. The germline CDR1 and CDR2 sequences are ENHRY and SYGVKD. There are 13 residues in the CDR3. This chain's CDR3 is CAISGGREHEQYF. In DNA form, the CDR3 reads TGTGCCATCAGCGGGGGCAGGGAACACGAGCAGTACTTC.

The V and J genes are TRBV7-9 and TRBJ2-5; TRBD2 matches 9 bases. The CDR3 is made up of 15 amino acids. Per germline, CDR1 SEHNR and CDR2 FQNEAQ (reference sequence). V shed 4 bases and J 2 bases; nucleotides not matched to a gene: 5. The DNA for the CDR3 is TGTGCCAGCAGCTCGCCTAGCGGGGTTCAAGAGACCCAGTACTTC. Translated: CASSSPSGVQETQYF. Full variable domain (missing parts from reference TRBV7-9 and TRBJ2-5): DTGVSQNPRHKITKRGQNVTFRCDPISEHNRLYWYRQTLGQGPEFLTYFQNEAQLEKSRLLSDRFSAERPKGSFSTLEIQRTEQGDSAMYLCASSSPSGVQETQYFGPGTRLLVL.

This CDR3 reads CASRPPGTRVYEQYF. The CDR3, as DNA: TGCGCCAGCAGACCCCCCGGGACGAGGGTCTACGAGCAGTACTTC. The chain links TRBV23-1 to TRBJ2-7; D tentatively reads TRBD1 or TRBD2 (5 bases each). TRBV23-1 is assigned to the ORF class and has an uncertain function. Trimming shortened V by 6 bases and J by 3 bases, and 18 bases separated the two germline ends. This CDR3 has 15 residues.

The chain uses TRBV5-1 and TRBJ2-5; 7 positions agree with TRBD2. V dropped 1 base and J dropped 5; count of bases not matched to a gene: 11. Germline CDR1 and CDR2: SGHRS and YFSETQ. The CDR3 sequence is 16 residues long. DNA of the CDR3: TGCGCCAGCAGCTTGAGTTTCGGGGGAGGGCCGGAGACCCAGTACTTC. Amino acids: CASSLSFGGGPETQYF.